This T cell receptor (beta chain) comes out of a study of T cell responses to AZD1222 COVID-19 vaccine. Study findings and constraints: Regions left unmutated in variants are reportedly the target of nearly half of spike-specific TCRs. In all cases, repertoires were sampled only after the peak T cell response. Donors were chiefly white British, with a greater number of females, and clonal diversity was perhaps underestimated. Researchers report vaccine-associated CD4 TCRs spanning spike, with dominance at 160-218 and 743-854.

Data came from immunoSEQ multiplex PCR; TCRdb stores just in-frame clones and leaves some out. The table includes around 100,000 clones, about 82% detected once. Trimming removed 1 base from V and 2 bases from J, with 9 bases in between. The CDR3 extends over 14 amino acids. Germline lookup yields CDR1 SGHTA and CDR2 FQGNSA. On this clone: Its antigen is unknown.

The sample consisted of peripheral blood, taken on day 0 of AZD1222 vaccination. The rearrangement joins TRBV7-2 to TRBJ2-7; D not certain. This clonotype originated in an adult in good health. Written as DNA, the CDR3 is TGTGCCAGCAGCTTAGGACTCTTTACCTACGAGCAGTACTTC. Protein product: CASSLGLFTYEQYF.